These 19 T cell receptor beta chains were all obtained from the same sample, sequenced in a study of T cell repertoires in cytomegalovirus infection. From the reads, TCRdb called clonotypes with MiXCR, one entry per CDR3 protein. The sample includes approximately 730,000 distinct CDR3 sequences, under 35% of them seen just once. These TCRs' antigens remain unknown. The source was cultured CD8+ T cells from PBMCs, collected from culture after CMV antigen stimulation. These receptor sequences come from a human donor in good health (CMV status not recorded). Some clones in this sample may be carry-over from other donors' samples.

V gene TRBV6-5 combines with J gene TRBJ2-5, with 11 bases identical to TRBD2. CDR1 and CDR2 from the germline V gene are MNHEY and SVGAGI. The CDR3 loop spans 19 amino acids. V shed 0 bases, J shed 3 bases, and the junction held 12 bases outside the gene matches. The CDR3 region has the DNA TGTGCCAGCAGTTACTCGATTTACCGACTAGCGGGGTGGGAAGAGACCCAGTACTTC. Protein: CASSYSIYRLAGWEETQYF.

The chain joins TRBV29-1 to TRBJ2-3; D is uncertain. V was trimmed by 7 bases and J by 6 bases, leaving 2 bases between them. Germline CDR1 and CDR2: SQVTM and ANQGSEA. The CDR3 length is 8 residues. The CDR3: CSEDTQYF. CDR3 nucleotide sequence: TGCAGCGAGGATACGCAGTATTTT.

This clonotype has a handful of counts. V usage is TRBV6-6 and J usage is TRBJ2-7; TRBD2 might be the D (7 bases). Between the trimmed V and J ends, which lost 2 bases and 7 bases, there was a span of 12 bases. Germline V gives CDR1 MNHNY, CDR2 SVGAGI (reference sequence). This CDR3 has 13 amino acids. This CDR3 reads CASSYGGAREQYV. CDR3 bases: TGTGCCAGCAGTTACGGGGGGGCGCGTGAGCAGTACGTC.

This clonotype was seen more than once but under ten times. The V call is TRBV4-1, the J call TRBJ2-4; no firm D call. Germline values: CDR1 MGHRA, CDR2 YSYEKL. This CDR3 has 13 amino acids. Trimming left V 4 bases short and J 8 bases short, with 12 bases between. CDR3 bases: TGCGCCAGCAGCCTGGGCGTGTCGGACATTCAGTACTTC. Amino acids: CASSLGVSDIQYF.

This clonotype was seen repeatedly, ten times or more. The rearrangement uses TRBV7-2 and TRBJ2-5, with TRBD2 matching over 16 bases. The germline gives CDR1 SGHTA, CDR2 FQGNSA. Trimming took 1 base from V and 4 from J; bases not matched to a gene: 3. This CDR3 has 17 amino acids. The CDR3 sequence is CASSLEGTSGGAETQYF. In nucleotides, the CDR3 is TGTGCCAGCAGCTTAGAAGGGACTAGCGGGGGGGCAGAGACCCAGTACTTC.

This chain uses TRBV29-1 with TRBJ2-7; D not certain. This CDR3 region has 14 residues. V dropped 2 bases and J dropped 0 bases, with 11 bases sitting between them. CDR1 SQVTM and CDR2 ANQGSEA come from the germline V gene. CDR3 in amino acids: CSVESSDLSYEQYF. The DNA of the CDR3 is TGCAGCGTTGAAAGCTCGGATCTCTCCTACGAGCAGTACTTC.

This clonotype was seen many times. CDR3 in amino acids: CASSQVAGPYGYTF. CDR3 in DNA: TGCGCCAGCAGCCAAGTAGCAGGGCCCTATGGCTACACCTTC. The rearrangement uses TRBV4-1 and TRBJ1-2, with D perhaps TRBD1 (5 bases). The CDR3 is 14 residues long. Trimming cost V 1 base and J 4 bases, with 10 bases left between them. Germline loops: CDR1 MGHRA, CDR2 YSYEKL.

The J gene is TRBJ2-3, the V gene TRBV7-9; a possible D gene is TRBD2 (6 bases). CDR1 is SEHNR and CDR2 is FQNEAQ in the germline V gene (reference sequence). This CDR3 region has 17 residues. Trimming took 5 bases from V and 2 from J, leaving 20 bases between them. The CDR3 protein is CASSPQFLAPHTDTQYF. DNA of the CDR3: TGTGCCAGCAGCCCTCAATTTCTAGCGCCCCACACAGATACGCAGTATTTT. Using reference TRBV7-9 and TRBJ2-3 for the parts outside the CDR3, the full variable domain is DTGVSQNPRHKITKRGQNVTFRCDPISEHNRLYWYRQTLGQGPEFLTYFQNEAQLEKSRLLSDRFSAERPKGSFSTLEIQRTEQGDSAMYLCASSPQFLAPHTDTQYFGPGTRLTVL.

The rearrangement uses TRBV19 and TRBJ2-7, with D perhaps matching TRBD1 (6 bases). This CDR3 has 15 amino acids. Trimming removed 6 bases from V and 3 bases from J, with 18 bases in between. CDR1 and CDR2 (germline): LNHDA, SQIVND (reference sequence). The CDR3 nucleotides read TGTGCCAGTAGCCTCAGTGGGGGCATTAGCTACGAGCAGTACTTC. As protein: CASSLSGGISYEQYF.

V is TRBV3-1 and J is TRBJ2-2; 8 nucleotides align to TRBD1. Per the germline V gene, CDR1 is LGHDT and CDR2 is YNNKEL (reference sequence). This CDR3 has 19 amino acids. V was pared by 0 bases and J by 5 bases, with 14 bases of the junction left unmatched. The CDR3 loop reads CASSQEGSPGTGRTGELFF. In DNA form, the CDR3 reads TGTGCCAGCAGCCAAGAAGGTTCCCCCGGGACAGGAAGGACCGGGGAGCTGTTTTTT.

The chain carries TRBV4-1 and TRBJ2-2; D unclear. V lost 3 bases and J 0 bases, leaving 14 bases between the germline ends. CDR1 MGHRA and CDR2 YSYEKL come from the germline V gene. CDR3 length equals 17 residues. The CDR3 spells CASSHWAHNANTGELFF. The CDR3 DNA reads TGCGCCAGCAGCCACTGGGCCCACAATGCGAACACCGGGGAGCTGTTTTTT.

There are a few counts of this clonotype. This chain connects TRBV6-6 to TRBJ1-2; unclear D gene. Germline V lookup: CDR1 MNHNY, CDR2 SVGAGI (reference sequence). Trimming took 6 bases from V and 8 from J, leaving 19 bases between them. This CDR3 region has 14 residues. CDR3 amino acids: CASSVGVKERGYTF. For the CDR3, the DNA is TGTGCCAGCAGCGTCGGGGTGAAGGAGAGAGGCTACACCTTC.

This chain connects TRBV27 to TRBJ1-1, with 7 bases identical to TRBD1. Germline loops: CDR1 MNHEY, CDR2 SMNVEV (reference sequence). The CDR3 spans 14 residues. The trim removed 5 bases at V and 2 bases at J, leaving 5 bases unmatched. The CDR3 protein is CASSGRQGNTEAFF. CDR3 in DNA: TGTGCCAGCAGTGGAAGACAGGGTAACACTGAAGCTTTCTTT.

The chain combines TRBV14 with TRBJ1-6; D possibly corresponds to TRBD1 (6 bases). The germline gives CDR1 SGHDN, CDR2 FVKESK. Trimming left V 2 bases short and J 9 bases short, with 11 bases between. The CDR3 spans 14 residues. CDR3 nucleotides: TGTGCCAGCAGCCAACGGGGACACCTTTCACCCCTCCACTTT. This sequence encodes CASSQRGHLSPLHF.

Worth noting for this clonotype: Relative to the germline gene, one junction end is altered; a read error may explain this. The CDR3 sequence: CASAPGHSNQPRHF. As DNA, the CDR3 is TGTGCCAGCGCTCCGGGACACAGCAATCAGCCCCGGCATTTT. The rearrangement joins TRBV27 to TRBJ1-5, with D possibly matching TRBD1 (6 bases). The CDR3 is 14 residues long. Looked up from germline, CDR1 is MNHEY and CDR2 is SMNVEV (reference sequence).

Only a few counts were recorded for this clonotype. The chain recombines TRBV6-2 or TRBV6-3 with TRBJ1-1; D unresolved. The CDR3 sequence is 15 residues long. The germline CDR1 and CDR2 sequences are MNHEY and SVGEGT. V was shortened by 2 bases and J by 5 bases, with 15 bases between the two germline ends. DNA of the CDR3: TGTGCCAGCAGTTACGTTGTACCCGGGCCTACTGAAGCTTTCTTT. Its translation is CASSYVVPGPTEAFF.

This rearrangement joins TRBV7-8 to TRBJ2-1; D might be TRBD1 (6 bases). Per germline, CDR1 SGHVS and CDR2 FQNEAQ. The CDR3 length is 14 residues. With 8 bases removed from V and 5 bases from J, the gap between germline ends came to 16 bases. CDR3: CASFFIGGNNEQFF. CDR3 in DNA: TGTGCCAGCTTCTTTATAGGGGGAAACAATGAGCAGTTCTTC.

J is TRBJ2-1 and V is TRBV6-2 or TRBV6-3; no firm D call. This CDR3 comprises 14 residues. The V and J ends lost 11 bases and 0 bases respectively, with 14 bases between them. CDR1 MNHEY and CDR2 SVGEGT come from the germline V gene. The CDR3 DNA reads TGTGCCGCCTCACCCATTTCCTCCTACAATGAGCAGTTCTTC. Translating it yields CAASPISSYNEQFF.

This rearrangement joins TRBV12-3 or TRBV12-4 to TRBJ2-3; no reliable D call. This CDR3 has 15 residues. Deletions cut 4 bases from V and 4 bases from J, with 15 bases between. The CDR3 loop is CASSSDRSSADTQYF. In DNA, the CDR3 is TGTGCCAGCAGTTCCGACCGGTCGAGCGCAGATACGCAGTATTTT.